The 21 T cell receptor beta chains in this list originate from one sample, sequenced in a study of blood T cells in healthy people across ages. Primed by a sample-barcoded 5' primer and a J-beta primer mix, a second PCR proceeded for about 7 to 11 cycles. MiXCR, run by TCRdb on the 5' RACE reads, gives a single entry per CDR3 protein. The repertoire holds about 1.8 million distinct CDR3 sequences, with roughly 49% as singletons. Sequencing was done on a sample of blood. All receptors derive from a woman in her forties in good health.

The genes are TRBV4-2 and TRBJ2-5; maybe TRBD2 (7 bases). Germline CDR1 LGHNA, CDR2 YNFKEQ. V dropped 1 base and J dropped 7 bases, with 16 bases sitting between them. The CDR3 sequence is 15 residues long. CDR3: CASSQVDRGRGTQYF. CDR3 bases: TGTGCCAGCAGCCAAGTGGATAGGGGGAGGGGGACCCAGTACTTC.

The rearrangement links TRBV20-1 to TRBJ1-4, with a weak D call TRBD1 (5 bases). The CDR3 loop spans 14 amino acids. Trimming removed 0 bases at V and 1 base at J, with 6 bases between. CDR1 and CDR2 from the germline V gene are DFQATT and SNEGSKA (reference sequence). CDR3 coding DNA: TGCAGTGCTAGAGAGACAGAAACTAATGAAAAACTGTTTTTT. Its protein is CSARETETNEKLFF.

The chain carries TRBV5-1 and TRBJ1-1; no firm D call. The CDR3 totals 15 residues. The V end was cut by 0 bases, the J end by 0 bases, with 9 bases between. Germline-derived CDR1 and CDR2 are SGHRS and YFSETQ. The CDR3 coding sequence is TGCGCCAGCAGCTTGGAGCCCGGGATGAACACTGAAGCTTTCTTT. This gives the protein CASSLEPGMNTEAFF.

Concerning this clonotype: A read error may produce the germline difference seen at one junction end. V is TRBV7-7 and J is TRBJ2-7, with D tentatively TRBD1 (6 bases). The germline CDR1 and CDR2 sequences are SSHAT and FNYEAQ (reference sequence). The CDR3 covers 16 residues. The CDR3 bases are TGTGCTAGCAGCTTAGAGGCAGGGGACGGATCCTACGAGCAGTACTTC. It is translated as CASSLEAGDGSYEQYF.

V and J are TRBV7-9 and TRBJ2-1; D might be TRBD1 or TRBD2, each matching 5 bases. Trimming pared 5 bases from V and 10 bases from J, leaving 15 bases between. The CDR3 contains 13 residues. Germline V CDR1 and CDR2: SEHNR, FQNEAQ (reference sequence). In DNA, the CDR3 is TGTGCCAGCAGCATACACGGGGACCGCGAGCAGTTCTTC. Translation: CASSIHGDREQFF.

This clonotype occurred a few times. J is TRBJ2-5 and V is TRBV6-6, with D perhaps TRBD2 (6 bases). The V gene lost 6 bases and the J gene lost 6 bases, with 23 bases spanning the gap. Germline CDR1 reads MNHNY; CDR2 reads SVGAGI (reference sequence). The CDR3 loop spans 16 amino acids. In DNA, the CDR3 is TGTGCCAGCAGCTCAGGCCCCCGTGACTGGACTAAGACCCAGTACTTC. It yields the protein CASSSGPRDWTKTQYF.

This clonotype was counted only a few times. The chain uses TRBV5-6 and TRBJ2-1, with D perhaps TRBD1 (6 bases). The CDR3 totals 16 residues. The germline V and J ends were trimmed by 2 bases and 0 bases, with 12 bases remaining between them. The germline V gene has CDR1 SGHDT and CDR2 YYEEEE. In DNA, the CDR3 is TGTGCCAGCAGCTTAGTTGACAGGAGCTCCTACAATGAGCAGTTCTTC. It translates to CASSLVDRSSYNEQFF.

The table lists this clonotype with a few counts. The chain uses TRBV5-5 and TRBJ2-1; 10 nucleotides line up with TRBD2. There are 12 residues in the CDR3. V gave up 6 bases and J gave up 12 bases; unmatched junction bases: 6. Germline V lookup: CDR1 SGHKS, CDR2 YYEKEE (reference sequence). The CDR3 coding sequence is TGTGCCAGCAAACAAGCGGGGGGGCTGCAGTTCTTC. Translating gives CASKQAGGLQFF. Full variable domain (missing parts from reference TRBV5-5 and TRBJ2-1): DAGVTQSPTHLIKTRGQQVTLRCSPISGHKSVSWYQQVLGQGPQFIFQYYEKEERGRGNFPDRFSARQFPNYSSELNVNALLLGDSALYLCASKQAGGLQFFGPGTRLTVL.

CDR3 region: CASSPRVDGEKLFF. The CDR3 DNA is TGTGCCAGCAGCCCGCGGGTAGACGGGGAAAAACTGTTTTTT. This chain joins TRBV14 and TRBJ1-4; unclear D gene. CDR1 and CDR2 from the germline V gene are SGHDN and FVKESK. This CDR3 spans 14 amino acids. V lost 4 bases, J lost 8 bases, and 14 bases lay in between.

This clonotype has a handful of counts. The chain has TRBV20-1 and TRBJ1-1; D is unresolved. Trimming stripped 3 bases from V and 0 bases from J, with 8 bases between. Germline V gene lookup returns CDR1 DFQATT and CDR2 SNEGSKA (reference sequence). This CDR3 spans 13 amino acids. CDR3 residues: CSASRILNTEAFF. CDR3 DNA: TGCAGTGCTAGCAGGATTTTGAACACTGAAGCTTTCTTT.

The CDR3 region is CASSLARGINEQFF. Written as DNA, the CDR3 is TGTGCCAGCAGCTTGGCCAGGGGTATCAATGAGCAGTTCTTC. V gene TRBV11-3 combines with J gene TRBJ2-1, with D perhaps TRBD1 (6 bases). This CDR3 is built from 14 residues. Germline V lookup: CDR1 SGHNT, CDR2 YENEEA. Trimming left V 3 bases short and J 6 bases short, with 12 bases between.

A few counts support this clonotype. The rearrangement joins TRBV7-9 to TRBJ2-4; TRBD2 matches 12 bases. The V and J ends lost 10 bases and 0 bases, in that order; junction bases with no gene match: 10. CDR1 is SEHNR, CDR2 FQNEAQ, per germline (reference sequence). The CDR3 sequence is 17 residues long. CDR3 in amino acids: CATSRLAGVVAKNIQYF. The CDR3 DNA follows: TGTGCCACCTCCAGACTAGCGGGGGTAGTAGCCAAAAACATTCAGTACTTC. The complete variable domain, with remaining parts taken from reference TRBV7-9 and TRBJ2-4, reads DTGVSQNPRHKITKRGQNVTFRCDPISEHNRLYWYRQTLGQGPEFLTYFQNEAQLEKSRLLSDRFSAERPKGSFSTLEIQRTEQGDSAMYLCATSRLAGVVAKNIQYFGAGTRLSVL.

This clonotype has ten or more counts. One end of the junction varies from germline; a read error may be responsible. CDR3 sequence reads: CASSLGGPSTDTQYF. The CDR3 coding sequence is TGTGCCAGCAGCTTAGGAGGCCCTAGCACAGATACGCAGTATTTT. The chain links TRBV5-1 to TRBJ2-3, with D perhaps matching TRBD2 (5 bases). The CDR3 loop spans 15 amino acids. Germline loops: CDR1 SGHRS, CDR2 YFSETQ.

V gene TRBV27 combines with J gene TRBJ2-3; 10 nucleotides align to TRBD2. Germline CDR1 is MNHEY and CDR2 is SMNVEV (reference sequence). V lost 8 bases to trimming and J lost 6 bases; unmatched junction nucleotides: 11. The CDR3 runs to 15 residues. The CDR3 nucleotides read TGTGCCAGCTTTAGCCCCGGGACTAGCGTTGATACGCAGTATTTT. It is translated as CASFSPGTSVDTQYF.

The chain recombines TRBV9 with TRBJ2-5, with 8 nucleotides matching TRBD1. Trimming took 4 bases from V and 7 from J; bases not matched to a gene: 12. The CDR3 is 15 residues long. Germline V gene lookup returns CDR1 SGDLS and CDR2 YYNGEE. The chain's CDR3 is CASSPRTGHGGTQYF. DNA of the CDR3: TGTGCCAGCAGCCCGAGGACAGGGCATGGAGGGACCCAGTACTTC. Full variable domain (outside the CDR3, taken from reference TRBV9 and TRBJ2-5): DSGVTQTPKHLITATGQRVTLRCSPRSGDLSVYWYQQSLDQGLQFLIQYYNGEERAKGNILERFSAQQFPDLHSELNLSSLELGDSALYFCASSPRTGHGGTQYFGPGTRLLVL.

The chain is built from TRBV25-1 and TRBJ2-1; TRBD2 matches 13 bases. From germline, CDR1 is MGHDK and CDR2 SYGVNS. The trim removed 3 bases at V and 9 bases at J, leaving 14 bases unmatched. The CDR3 is made up of 18 amino acids. The CDR3 loop is CASSDRKLAGGLGAEQFF. The DNA for the CDR3 is TGTGCCAGCAGTGACCGGAAACTAGCGGGGGGGTTAGGAGCTGAGCAGTTCTTC.

The gene calls are TRBV4-3 and TRBJ1-4; 7 nucleotides agree with TRBD1. Germline CDR1 and CDR2: LGHNA and YSLEER. V gave up 3 bases and J gave up 4 bases; unmatched junction bases: 11. This CDR3 is 17 amino acids long. The CDR3 reads CASSHLTGTENNEKLFF. The CDR3 coding sequence is TGCGCCAGCAGCCACTTAACCGGGACAGAGAATAATGAAAAACTGTTTTTT.

The chain couples TRBV7-9 to TRBJ2-1; 9 positions match TRBD2. This CDR3 region has 19 residues. The germline CDR1 and CDR2 sequences are SEHNR and FQNEAQ (reference sequence). Unmatched junction bases numbered 14, after V lost 4 bases and J lost 1 base. This CDR3 reads CASSSSEGVAGVSYNEQFF. CDR3 coding DNA: TGTGCCAGCAGCTCCTCGGAGGGCGTAGCGGGGGTATCCTACAATGAGCAGTTCTTC. The full variable domain, its missing parts supplied by reference TRBV7-9 and TRBJ2-1, is DTGVSQNPRHKITKRGQNVTFRCDPISEHNRLYWYRQTLGQGPEFLTYFQNEAQLEKSRLLSDRFSAERPKGSFSTLEIQRTEQGDSAMYLCASSSSEGVAGVSYNEQFFGPGTRLTVL.

The chain recombines TRBV4-3 with TRBJ2-6; TRBD2 is a possible D gene (5 bases). This CDR3 has 16 amino acids. Germline CDR1 and CDR2: LGHNA and YSLEER. V was clipped by 1 base and J by 1 base, with 8 bases between them. CDR3 loop: CASSQAGGSGANVLTF. For the CDR3, the DNA is TGCGCCAGCAGCCAAGCTGGAGGATCTGGGGCCAACGTCCTGACTTTC.

The table lists this clonotype with a few counts. V and J are TRBV29-1 and TRBJ2-1; D is possibly TRBD1 (5 bases). CDR1 and CDR2 (germline): SQVTM, ANQGSEA. Trimming took off 4 bases at V and 10 bases at J, with 20 bases between the two ends. This CDR3 spans 14 amino acids. Here the CDR3 DNA reads TGCAGCGTTGTATTCGGTGGGGCACAGTGGGAGCAGTTCTTC. Translating gives CSVVFGGAQWEQFF.

The chain links TRBV5-5 to TRBJ2-1, with a possible D match to TRBD1 (6 bases). V lost 5 bases to trimming and J lost 8 bases, with 11 bases between them. CDR1 SGHKS and CDR2 YYEKEE come from the germline V gene (reference sequence). The CDR3 contains 12 residues. The CDR3 DNA reads TGTGCCAGCAGAAAAGCAGGGGATGAGCAGTTCTTC. This sequence encodes CASRKAGDEQFF.